Listed below are T cell receptor beta chains from one sample, sequenced in a study of early T cells in non-severe SARS-CoV-2 infection. TCRdb passed the 5' RACE reads through MiXCR, listing each CDR3 protein once. The sample shows 65,000 to 90,000 distinct CDR3 sequences, roughly 12% of them seen only once. Sequenced material: whole blood. These receptors all stem from an adult who was a healthcare worker with PCR-confirmed SARS-CoV-2 infection or an uninfected control (not recorded which). The CDR3 runs from the conserved cysteine through the conserved F or W. D genes are given only for firm matches. Clone size appears in some rows only: once, few, many, or a class for an expanded clone.

J: TRBJ1-2; size: NA; D: NA; V: TRBV19; DNA: TGTGCCAGTAGCTACCGGGGGCTGGACAGCCTTAACTATGGCTACACCTTC; CDR3: CASSYRGLDSLNYGYTF
J: TRBJ2-2; size: many; D: TRBD1; V: TRBV2; DNA: TGTGCCAGCAAGGGACAGGGTGGACCCGGGGAGCTGTTTTTT; CDR3: CASKGQGGPGELFF
J: TRBJ2-1; size: few; D: NA; V: TRBV2; DNA: TGTGCCAGCAGTGAACAAGGTGGCAATGAGCAGTTCTTC; CDR3: CASSEQGGNEQFF
J: TRBJ2-1; size: many; D: TRBD2; V: TRBV14; DNA: TGTGCCAGCAGCGTCGGGACTAGCGGGGGATTGGAGCAGTTCTTC; CDR3: CASSVGTSGGLEQFF
J: TRBJ2-1; size: NA; D: NA; V: TRBV29-1; DNA: TGCAGCGTTGAAGATCAGGGGAGCAATGAGCAGTTCTTC; CDR3: CSVEDQGSNEQFF
J: TRBJ1-3; size: NA; D: NA; V: TRBV4-2; DNA: TGTGCCAGCAGCCAAGAAACAGGGAGCTCTGGAAACACCATATATTTT; CDR3: CASSQETGSSGNTIYF
J: TRBJ2-5; size: NA; D: TRBD2; V: TRBV6-1; DNA: TGTGCCAGCAGTGAAGTAGGAGCGGGGGTATCGGGCAGCCAGTACTTC; CDR3: CASSEVGAGVSGSQYF
J: TRBJ1-1; size: NA; D: NA; V: TRBV11-3; DNA: TGTGCCAGCAGCTTGGGGCAGGCCCTGAACACTGAAGCTTTCTTT; CDR3: CASSLGQALNTEAFF
J: TRBJ2-7; size: NA; D: NA; V: TRBV4-1; DNA: TGCGCCAGCGCCGGGGCGGCCTACGAGCAGTACTTC; CDR3: CASAGAAYEQYF
J: TRBJ2-1; size: few; D: NA; V: TRBV14; DNA: TGTGCCAGCAGCCAAGACTACTTTGGCAATGAGCAGTTCTTC; CDR3: CASSQDYFGNEQFF
J: TRBJ2-5; size: NA; D: TRBD1; V: TRBV5-1; DNA: TGCGCCAGCATGTCCGGGACAGCGGTGGGGACCCAGTACTTC; CDR3: CASMSGTAVGTQYF
J: TRBJ2-7; size: NA; D: NA; V: TRBV10-3; DNA: TGTGCCATCAGTGAGCCGCCTCCCTACGAGCAGTACTTC; CDR3: CAISEPPPYEQYF
J: TRBJ1-1; size: few; D: NA; V: TRBV2; DNA: TGTGCCAGCGCAAGAACTAGGGGACTAGGCACTGAAGCTTTCTTT; CDR3: CASARTRGLGTEAFF
J: TRBJ1-4; size: few; D: NA; V: TRBV6-6; DNA: TGTGCCAGCAAAAATGAGGCCCTTGAAAAACTGTTTTTT; CDR3: CASKNEALEKLFF
J: TRBJ1-2; size: NA; D: NA; V: TRBV7-2; DNA: TGTGCCAGCAGCGCCCGACATTGGAGGGGTAGTAACTATGGCTACACCTTC; CDR3: CASSARHWRGSNYGYTF
J: TRBJ1-1; size: many; D: NA; V: TRBV12-3/TRBV12-4; DNA: TGTGCCAGTACCCACCCGGGGGCTCGCGGCACTGAAGCTTTCTTT; CDR3: CASTHPGARGTEAFF
J: TRBJ1-2; size: many; D: NA; V: TRBV7-2; DNA: TGTGCCAGCAGCTTAACCCTGAGGGGCTACACCTTC; CDR3: CASSLTLRGYTF
J: TRBJ2-5; size: few; D: TRBD2; V: TRBV29-1; DNA: TGCAGCGTTGAAGGGACAGCGGGAGGGACCCAGTACTTC; CDR3: CSVEGTAGGTQYF
J: TRBJ2-1; size: once; D: TRBD2; V: TRBV29-1; DNA: TGCAGCGTCTGGACTAGCGGTAACAATGAGCAGTTCTTC; CDR3: CSVWTSGNNEQFF
J: TRBJ2-6; size: few; D: NA; V: TRBV14; DNA: TGTGCCAGCAGCCAAGATCGTAATCAGGGAAGTTACTCTGGGGCCAACGTCCTGACTTTC; CDR3: CASSQDRNQGSYSGANVLTF
J: TRBJ1-3; size: few; D: NA; V: TRBV6-1; DNA: TGTGCCACTCGGATAGACTCTGGAAACACCATATATTTT; CDR3: CATRIDSGNTIYF
J: TRBJ2-3; size: few; D: NA; V: TRBV30; DNA: TGTGCCTGGAGGGGTCTAACAGATACGCAGTATTTT; CDR3: CAWRGLTDTQYF
J: TRBJ2-2; size: few; D: TRBD2; V: TRBV19; DNA: TGTGCCAGTAGTATCACTAGCGGGATCCGTGGGGAGCTGTTTTTT; CDR3: CASSITSGIRGELFF
J: TRBJ1-1; size: few; D: TRBD1; V: TRBV2; DNA: TGTGCCAGGACTTCTGCCAGGGGGTCCATGAACACTGAAGCTTTCTTT; CDR3: CARTSARGSMNTEAFF
J: TRBJ2-7; size: few; D: TRBD2; V: TRBV3-1; DNA: TGTGCCAGCAACCAAATAGCGGGAAAAGAGCAGTACTTC; CDR3: CASNQIAGKEQYF
J: TRBJ2-1; size: NA; D: TRBD1; V: TRBV5-1; DNA: TGCGCCAGCAGCATCAGGGGGAGCAACTACAATGAGCAGTTCTTC; CDR3: CASSIRGSNYNEQFF
J: TRBJ1-1; size: NA; D: NA; V: TRBV20-1; DNA: TGCAGTGCTAGAGATGAAAGGGTCACTGAAGCTTTCTTT; CDR3: CSARDERVTEAFF
J: TRBJ1-2; size: many; D: NA; V: TRBV20-1; DNA: TGCAGTGCTAGAGATTCAGGCCGTCCGGGCTACACCTTC; CDR3: CSARDSGRPGYTF
J: TRBJ1-1; size: NA; D: NA; V: TRBV29-1; DNA: TGCAGCGTGGGGGAGACTGAAGCTTTCTTT; CDR3: CSVGETEAFF
J: TRBJ1-1; size: few; D: NA; V: TRBV2; DNA: TGTGCCAGCAGTCCTTCGGTAGGGGAGAGGTCTGAAGCTTTCTTT; CDR3: CASSPSVGERSEAFF
J: TRBJ2-3; size: many; D: TRBD1; V: TRBV11-3; DNA: TGTGCCAGCGGGGACAGGGAGGCAGATACGCAGTATTTT; CDR3: CASGDREADTQYF
J: TRBJ2-7; size: many; D: NA; V: TRBV3-1; DNA: TGTGCCAGCAGACGATCGCCACGGTACGAGCAGTACTTC; CDR3: CASRRSPRYEQYF
J: TRBJ2-7; size: few; D: NA; V: TRBV6-1; DNA: TGTGCCAGCAGTGAAGAGCAGGGATTTGTTCTCTACGAGCAGTACTTC; CDR3: CASSEEQGFVLYEQYF
J: TRBJ1-1; size: NA; D: NA; V: TRBV12-3/TRBV12-4; DNA: TGTGCCACCGCAGCTATAAGTGGGGGGAACACTGAAGCTTTCTTT; CDR3: CATAAISGGNTEAFF
J: TRBJ2-3; size: few; D: TRBD2; V: TRBV6-5; DNA: TGTGCCAGCAGTTACTCGGCAGCGGGGGGCCGGGATACGCAGTATTTT; CDR3: CASSYSAAGGRDTQYF
J: TRBJ2-1; size: many; D: TRBD2; V: TRBV2; DNA: TGTGCCACTGGGACTAGCGGCGACAATGAGCAGTTCTTC; CDR3: CATGTSGDNEQFF
J: TRBJ2-5; size: many; D: NA; V: TRBV6-6; DNA: TGTGCCAGCAGCTTCCCCGGGACTGCCCGGGAGACCCAGTACTTC; CDR3: CASSFPGTARETQYF
J: TRBJ1-1; size: medium-sized; D: NA; V: TRBV7-8; DNA: TGTGCCAGCAGCTTGGCAGGGATCACTGAAGCTTTCTTT; CDR3: CASSLAGITEAFF